This TCR beta chain was identified in a study of OX40 agonist ivuxolimab in advanced cancers. Study-wide context: The patients' treatment was ivuxolimab, an agonistic anti-OX40 (CD134) antibody. Therapy given before enrollment (anti-PD-1, anti-PD-L1 or anti-CTLA-4) was allowed, and 40% had some. Study-level findings and limits: Average numbers of expanded clones were greater in CD8+ T cells than in CD4+.

This CDR3 has 17 residues. Per the germline V gene, CDR1 is LGHNA and CDR2 is YNFKEQ. The V and J ends lost 3 bases and 2 bases respectively, with 16 bases between them. Exclusion applied to patients with autoimmune disease history or systemic immunosuppression. The data were produced by immunoSEQ multiplex PCR, yet TCRdb's version contains in-frame clones alone and is incomplete. The table has approximately 70,000 clones, around 85% seen once. With regard to this clone: Its target is not known.

This clonotype was sampled from an adult with an advanced solid tumor such as melanoma, head and neck, liver or kidney cancer. This rearrangement joins TRBV4-2 to TRBJ1-4; D is ambiguous. The sequences come from CD4+ or CD8+ T cells sorted from blood, collected in a trial of the OX40 agonist ivuxolimab. The CDR3 DNA sequence: TGTGCCAGCAGCCACCCCCTGGGGAGTAGTACTAATGAAAAACTGTTTTTT. Translation: CASSHPLGSSTNEKLFF.